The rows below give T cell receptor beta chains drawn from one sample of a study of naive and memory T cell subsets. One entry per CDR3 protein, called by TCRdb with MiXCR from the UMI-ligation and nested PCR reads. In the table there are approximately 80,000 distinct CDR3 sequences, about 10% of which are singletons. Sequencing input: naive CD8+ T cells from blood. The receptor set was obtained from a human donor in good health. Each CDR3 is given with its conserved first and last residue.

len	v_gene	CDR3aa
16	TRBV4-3	CASSRSLAETFREQYF
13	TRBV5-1	CASSLVRSYEQYF
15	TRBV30	CAWTAGTTSSYEQYF
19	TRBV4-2	CASSPFGTGNPSAPGELFF
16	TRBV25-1	CASAVLTGDYRNEQFF
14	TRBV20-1	CSARSGDRVNEQFF
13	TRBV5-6	CASSLAPGPPTHF
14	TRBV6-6	CASRSDDLSYGYTF
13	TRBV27	CASSSRTGDTQYF
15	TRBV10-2	CATPIGGGRRNEQFF
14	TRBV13	CASSLGLSVPEQYF
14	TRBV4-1	CASSHPTLSHGYTF
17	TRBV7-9	CASSFVYERETTDTQYF
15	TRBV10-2	CASSFGQPSYNEQFF
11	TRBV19	CASRTSYEQYF
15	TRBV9	CASSVSWDSGETQYF
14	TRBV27	CASSFTGVNTEAFF
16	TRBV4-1	CASSLELTGPYNEQFF
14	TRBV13	CASSLSSEQETQYF
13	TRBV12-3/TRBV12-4	CASSFGLAGEQFF
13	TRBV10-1	CASSESLQKTQYF
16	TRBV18	CASSPSFSGPTYEQYF
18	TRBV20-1	CSAPGPSGRPSNTGELFF
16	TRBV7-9	CASSGTGGSVNTEAFF
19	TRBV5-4	CASNRQEIDPQRSYNEQFF
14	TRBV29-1	CSVEEGAVTGELFF
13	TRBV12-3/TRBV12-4	CASTDGGKGTQYF
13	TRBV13	CASSPPNRETQYF
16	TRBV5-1	CASSLLSQGANYEQYF
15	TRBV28	CASSLGTGRHNEQFF
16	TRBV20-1	CSVDGWDGRGNQPQHF
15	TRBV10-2	CASSAGTSSSYEQYF
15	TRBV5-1	CASSLAEVSTNEQFF
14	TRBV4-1	CASSQVSGQETQYF
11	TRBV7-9	CASFEGNEQYF
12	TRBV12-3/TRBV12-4	CASSLPPSEAFF